Following are 30 T cell receptor beta chains from one sample sequenced in a study of T cells expressing NK-cell markers. Reanalyzing the 5' RACE reads, TCRdb keeps one entry per CDR3 protein, without DNA. The repertoire table contains 300,000 or so distinct CDR3 sequences. The sequencing sample was made of blood T cells: a sorted CD56 or NKG2C T cell subset, CD4+ or CD8+ T cells, or bulk PBMC T cells (not recorded which). These receptors all come from a woman aged 18-69 years in good health.

The V call is TRBV20-1, the J call TRBJ1-4. CDR1 is DFQATT, CDR2 SNEGSKA, per germline (reference sequence). The CDR3 runs to 13 residues. The CDR3 protein is CSARGTLGEKLFF.

The chain joins TRBV6-1 to TRBJ1-6. Germline values: CDR1 MNHNS, CDR2 SASEGT. The CDR3 loop spans 15 amino acids. The CDR3 here is CASSLTSSYNSPLHF.

The chain is built from TRBV5-1 and TRBJ1-2; TCRdb reports TRBD1, a call that lacks DNA to check it against. This CDR3 region has 13 residues. Germline V gene data show CDR1 as SGHRS and CDR2 as YFSETQ. CDR3 protein: CASSPQGLEGYTF.

The chain is built from TRBV29-1 and TRBJ2-6; TCRdb's assignment of TRBD1 cannot be checked, as there is no DNA. CDR3 size: 14 residues. The germline V gene encodes CDR1 SQVTM and CDR2 ANQGSEA. CDR3 loop: CSVAQASGANVLTF. Drawing the rest from reference TRBV29-1 and TRBJ2-6, the complete variable domain is SAVISQKPSRDICQRGTSLTIQCQVDSQVTMMFWYRQQPGQSLTLIATANQGSEATYESGFVIDKFPISRPNLTFSTLTVSNMSPEDSSIYLCSVAQASGANVLTFGAGSRLTVL.

The V call is TRBV20-1, the J call TRBJ2-3; the D call of TRBD2 rests on TCRdb alone, since no DNA is present to check it. Looked up from germline, CDR1 is DFQATT and CDR2 is SNEGSKA (reference sequence). This CDR3 has 16 amino acids. The chain's CDR3 is CSARSGTSGRKDTQYF.

The CDR3 here is CSVLRRGDTGELFF. The chain is built from TRBV29-1 and TRBJ2-2; TCRdb's D call, TRBD2, is unchecked because there is no DNA. CDR1 and CDR2 (germline): SQVTM, ANQGSEA. The length of the CDR3 is 14 residues.

The chain's CDR3 is CASSFRDMGKQFF. The rearrangement uses TRBV7-8 and TRBJ2-1; lacking DNA, the TRBD1 call made by TCRdb goes unchecked. CDR1 is SGHVS and CDR2 is FQNEAQ in the germline V gene. The CDR3 is 13 amino acids.

The rearrangement uses TRBV7-2 and TRBJ1-3. The CDR3 is 13 amino acids. In germline, CDR1 is SGHTA, CDR2 FQGNSA. The CDR3: CASSPHGRNTIYF. Supplemented by reference TRBV7-2 and TRBJ1-3, the full variable domain reads GAGVSQSPSNKVTEKGKDVELRCDPISGHTALYWYRQSLGQGLEFLIYFQGNSAPDKSGLPSDRFSAERTGGSVSTLTIQRTQQEDSAVYLCASSPHGRNTIYFGEGSWLTVV.

V and J are TRBV7-2 and TRBJ2-1; TCRdb lists TRBD1, though no DNA is available to test this call. The CDR3 has 12 residues. In germline, CDR1 is SGHTA, CDR2 FQGNSA. CDR3: CASSLQGNEQFF.

The gene calls are TRBV12-3 or TRBV12-4 and TRBJ2-1; no DNA is available, so the TRBD2 call from TCRdb remains unchecked. The CDR3 length is 17 residues. The CDR3 is CASSLAIGGTILNEQFF.

V gene TRBV5-4 combines with J gene TRBJ2-1; without DNA, the TCRdb call of TRBD1 cannot be checked. The CDR3 spans 15 residues. Germline-derived CDR1 and CDR2 are SGHNT and YYREEE (reference sequence). The CDR3 here is CASSPTTGSYNEQFF.

The chain recombines TRBV4-3 with TRBJ1-6; TCRdb reports TRBD1, a call that lacks DNA to check it against. The CDR3 length is 14 residues. The germline CDR1 and CDR2 sequences are LGHNA and YSLEER. The CDR3 loop reads CASSQGLRGSPLHF.

The chain combines TRBV7-2 with TRBJ2-5; TCRdb's D call, TRBD2, is unchecked because there is no DNA. The CDR3 contains 16 residues. The germline V gene encodes CDR1 SGHTA and CDR2 FQGNSA. The chain's CDR3 is CASSLGLAGGPGTQYF.

The V call is TRBV5-1, the J call TRBJ1-1. Germline V gives CDR1 SGHRS, CDR2 YFSETQ. The CDR3 has 15 residues. The CDR3 reads CASSLGGLMNTEAFF.

The chain joins TRBV6-1 to TRBJ1-1; the D call of TRBD1 rests on TCRdb alone, since no DNA is present to check it. Germline assignment: CDR1 MNHNS and CDR2 SASEGT. The CDR3 is made up of 13 amino acids. The CDR3 is CASSTGANTEAFF.

The V call is TRBV11-2, the J call TRBJ2-2; with no DNA, the TCRdb D assignment of TRBD2 cannot be verified. CDR1 and CDR2 (germline): SGHAT, FQNNGV. This CDR3 is 16 amino acids long. The chain's CDR3 is CASSFLARMNTGELFF.

J is TRBJ2-3 and V is TRBV7-2; TCRdb lists TRBD2, though no DNA is available to test this call. This CDR3 spans 16 amino acids. CDR1 is SGHTA, CDR2 FQGNSA, per germline. CDR3 residues: CASSGGSGTSGSPQYF.

This chain joins TRBV7-3 and TRBJ2-5; no DNA is available, so the TRBD1 call from TCRdb remains unchecked. The germline gives CDR1 SGHTA, CDR2 FQGTGA. The CDR3 contains 16 residues. The CDR3: CASSSRGGQGQETQYF.

The chain carries TRBV24-1 and TRBJ2-5; TCRdb calls TRBD1, which cannot be checked without DNA. Per germline, CDR1 KGHDR and CDR2 SFDVKD. This CDR3 contains 16 residues. The CDR3 loop reads CATSDNTGTGGETQYF.

The CDR3 region is CASSSRSGGEETQYF. V usage is TRBV5-4 and J usage is TRBJ2-5; TCRdb proposes TRBD2, but this gene call is untestable without DNA. The CDR3 is made up of 15 amino acids. Germline CDR1 reads SGHNT; CDR2 reads YYREEE (reference sequence).

The chain couples TRBV6-5 to TRBJ2-2; the D gene TCRdb calls, TRBD2, cannot be checked with no DNA. Germline V gene sequence: CDR1 MNHEY, CDR2 SVGAGI. This CDR3 spans 15 amino acids. This chain's CDR3 is CASSYAGPYIGELFF.

The chain couples TRBV7-2 to TRBJ2-3. The CDR3 covers 15 residues. The germline CDR1 and CDR2 sequences are SGHTA and FQGNSA. CDR3 region: CASSWSLVGTDTQYF. Combining the CDR3 with reference TRBV7-2 and TRBJ2-3 gives the whole variable domain GAGVSQSPSNKVTEKGKDVELRCDPISGHTALYWYRQSLGQGLEFLIYFQGNSAPDKSGLPSDRFSAERTGGSVSTLTIQRTQQEDSAVYLCASSWSLVGTDTQYFGPGTRLTVL.

J is TRBJ1-3 and V is TRBV19. The CDR3 contains 13 residues. Germline V lookup: CDR1 LNHDA, CDR2 SQIVND (reference sequence). CDR3: CASSIGGGNTIYF.

The chain uses TRBV20-1 and TRBJ2-5; TCRdb names TRBD2, which stays unverified in the absence of DNA. The CDR3 has 12 residues. Germline CDR1 reads DFQATT; CDR2 reads SNEGSKA (reference sequence). This CDR3 reads CSAALVGETQYF.

The J gene is TRBJ2-5, the V gene TRBV7-2. Germline V lookup: CDR1 SGHTA, CDR2 FQGNSA. The CDR3 spans 16 residues. The CDR3 is CASSLWLAGNQETQYF.

J is TRBJ2-1 and V is TRBV12-3 or TRBV12-4. The CDR3 contains 15 residues. The CDR3 is CASSLEGQRYNEQFF.

This chain uses TRBV29-1 with TRBJ1-6; TCRdb designates TRBD1, a call that cannot be tested without DNA. The CDR3 is 13 amino acids. Germline CDR1 SQVTM, CDR2 ANQGSEA. The CDR3 is CSAKQGYSSPLHF.

The chain carries TRBV5-4 and TRBJ1-3. The CDR3 runs to 16 residues. CDR1 and CDR2 (germline): SGHNT, YYREEE (reference sequence). The chain's CDR3 is CASSLAVGNSGNTIYF.

The chain combines TRBV10-3 with TRBJ2-3. Looked up from germline, CDR1 is ENHRY and CDR2 is SYGVKD. The CDR3 sequence is 12 residues long. The CDR3 sequence: CAISDLADTQYF.

The chain has TRBV7-3 and TRBJ1-4. Germline V gene lookup returns CDR1 SGHTA and CDR2 FQGTGA. The CDR3 is 12 residues long. The CDR3 loop is CASSPMLEGLFF.